Shown below are 4 T cell receptor beta chains from a single sample sequenced in a study of Tregs in tolerant kidney transplant recipients. Sequencing used immunoSEQ multiplex PCR; TCRdb keeps in-frame clones, though not all of them. Of about 69,000 clones in the sample, 85% to 90% were seen once. The specimen comprised CD4+ T cells from blood, sampled before the transplant. The receptors were sampled from a human donor who received a combined kidney and bone marrow transplant.

The chain recombines TRBV6-5 with TRBJ1-2; perhaps TRBD1 as D (6 bases). The CDR3 length is 16 residues. The V gene lost 0 bases and the J gene lost 4 bases, with 15 bases spanning the gap. Germline-derived CDR1 and CDR2 are MNHEY and SVGAGI. Written as DNA, the CDR3 is TGTGCCAGCAGTTACTCTGGCAGGGGTGTTGGCTATGGCTACACCTTC. Translated: CASSYSGRGVGYGYTF.

The genes are TRBV19 and TRBJ2-7; TRBD1 matches at 9 bases. Trimming at V came to 5 bases and at J to 7 bases, leaving 12 bases not matched to a gene. The CDR3 length is 15 residues. Germline CDR1 LNHDA, CDR2 SQIVND (reference sequence). CDR3 DNA: TGTGCCAGTAGTCCCTCCTGGGACAGGGTTGGTGAGCAGTACTTC. It translates to CASSPSWDRVGEQYF.

The chain couples TRBV18 to TRBJ2-7; 9 bases map to TRBD2. The CDR3 runs 14 residues. Losses at the gene ends were 4 bases for V and 5 bases for J; bases not matched to a gene: 6. CDR1 is KGHSH, CDR2 LQKENI, per germline. This CDR3 reads CASSLSGSTNEQYF. The CDR3 bases are TGTGCCAGCTCACTTAGCGGGAGCACCAACGAGCAGTACTTC.

The chain couples TRBV11-2 to TRBJ2-2; D is ambiguous. The V gene lost 5 bases and the J gene lost 0 bases, with 10 bases spanning the gap. The CDR3 covers 15 residues. Looked up from germline, CDR1 is SGHAT and CDR2 is FQNNGV. The CDR3 sequence: CASSRSRTNTGELFF. CDR3 nucleotide sequence: TGTGCCAGCAGCCGTAGTCGAACGAACACCGGGGAGCTGTTTTTT.